The next 3 T cell receptor beta chains were all read from a single sample in a study of cytomegalovirus exposure and HLA in healthy donors. PCR used 60 Vbeta primers and 13 Jbeta primers. The method was immunoSEQ multiplex PCR; TCRdb's version includes in-frame clones alone and lacks a portion of them. The table includes 100,000 to 150,000 clones, 83% detected once. Sequences were obtained from PBMCs. These receptor sequences come from a man younger than 35 in good health and CMV-seropositive.

V and J are TRBV6-5 and TRBJ1-2; a possible D gene is TRBD1 (5 bases). Germline CDR1 MNHEY, CDR2 SVGAGI. The V end was cut by 4 bases, the J end by 6 bases, with 18 bases between. The CDR3 consists of 15 residues. CDR3 protein: CASSSQGLTGDGYTF. The CDR3 DNA reads TGTGCCAGCAGTTCCCAGGGACTGACGGGCGATGGCTACACCTTC.

The chain is built from TRBV6-4 and TRBJ2-3; 9 nucleotides line up with TRBD1. The CDR3 covers 16 residues. The V gene's germline CDR1 is MRHNA and CDR2 SNTAGT. V gave up 6 bases and J gave up 3 bases; unmatched junction bases: 10. As DNA, the CDR3 is TGTGCCAGCAGCTTCACCGGGACAGGGCGGACAGATACGCAGTATTTT. Amino acids: CASSFTGTGRTDTQYF.

The chain uses TRBV30 and TRBJ2-2; 10 bases line up with TRBD1. Germline V gene data show CDR1 as GTSNPN and CDR2 as SVGIG (reference sequence). Unmatched junction bases numbered 3, after V lost 3 bases and J lost 5 bases. The CDR3 loop spans 14 amino acids. The DNA for the CDR3 is TGTGCCTGGAGCCCGGGACAGGGGACCGGGGAGCTGTTTTTT. Translation: CAWSPGQGTGELFF.